One sample yielded the 24 T cell receptor beta chains listed below, sequenced in a study of early T cells in non-severe SARS-CoV-2 infection. TCRdb re-called the 5' RACE reads with MiXCR, one entry per CDR3 protein. Of around 110,000 distinct CDR3 sequences listed, 11% were seen once; the top ten hold more than 6.5%. The sample taken for sequencing was whole blood. Every receptor here comes from an adult who was a healthcare worker with PCR-confirmed SARS-CoV-2 infection or an uninfected control (not recorded which).

V usage is TRBV29-1 and J usage is TRBJ2-7; no firm D call. V shed 0 bases and J shed 4 bases, with 13 bases lying between them. Germline CDR1 SQVTM, CDR2 ANQGSEA. The CDR3 is made up of 14 amino acids. CDR3 sequence: CSVEDPVIPYEQYF. The CDR3 DNA is TGCAGCGTTGAAGATCCAGTCATTCCTTACGAGCAGTACTTC.

The rearrangement links TRBV7-9 to TRBJ2-1; D may be TRBD2 (6 bases). Looked up from germline, CDR1 is SEHNR and CDR2 is FQNEAQ (reference sequence). Between the trimmed V and J ends, which lost 4 bases and 7 bases, there was a span of 11 bases. This CDR3 comprises 13 residues. The CDR3 loop reads CASSWDSSNEQFF. In DNA, the CDR3 is TGTGCCAGCAGCTGGGACTCCTCTAATGAGCAGTTCTTC.

This clonotype was seen more than once but under ten times. The chain links TRBV30 to TRBJ2-7; no reliable D call. The CDR3 runs to 11 residues. The germline V gene encodes CDR1 GTSNPN and CDR2 SVGIG (reference sequence). The germline V and J ends were trimmed by 2 bases and 3 bases, with 5 bases remaining between them. The CDR3 nucleotides are TGTGCCTGGAGTAACCGCTACGAGCAGTACTTC. This encodes CAWSNRYEQYF.

This clonotype came up a few times. The chain carries TRBV9 and TRBJ2-7, with TRBD1 matching over 7 bases. The germline gives CDR1 SGDLS, CDR2 YYNGEE. V lost 4 bases, J lost 2 bases, and 6 bases stayed unmatched. The CDR3 covers 14 residues. The CDR3 loop reads CASSPLGQPYEQYF. CDR3 sequence (DNA): TGTGCCAGCAGCCCCCTGGGACAGCCCTACGAGCAGTACTTC.

This clonotype was observed a handful of times. The J gene is TRBJ2-1, the V gene TRBV20-1; 7 bases are shared with TRBD2. CDR1 is DFQATT, CDR2 SNEGSKA, per germline (reference sequence). V shed 3 bases, J shed 1 base, and the junction held 15 bases outside the gene matches. The CDR3 is made up of 18 amino acids. The CDR3 coding sequence is TGCAGTGCTAGGGCCGGGACTAAGTATCCCCTTTCCTACAATGAGCAGTTCTTC. Amino acid sequence: CSARAGTKYPLSYNEQFF.

This clonotype was seen ten or more times. V is TRBV28 and J is TRBJ2-3; no reliable D call. This CDR3 has 15 residues. Germline values: CDR1 MDHEN, CDR2 SYDVKM. V was trimmed by 4 bases and J by 0 bases, leaving 11 bases between them. CDR3 in amino acids: CASSSMGSSTDTQYF. The CDR3 DNA sequence: TGTGCCAGCAGTTCTATGGGTTCTAGCACAGATACGCAGTATTTT.

About this clonotype itself: A read error may be the cause here, since a much bigger clone is one base away. The V and J genes are TRBV10-2 and TRBJ2-5; 7 bases fit TRBD2. The CDR3 loop spans 15 amino acids. Per germline, CDR1 WSHSY and CDR2 SAAADI. Written as DNA, the CDR3 is TGCGCCAGCAGACCCTCGGCAGCGGGGCATGAGACCCAGAACTTC. Its protein product is CASRPSAAGHETQNF.

This clonotype has more than one count but fewer than ten. The chain is built from TRBV29-1 and TRBJ2-3, with D maybe TRBD1 (6 bases). V lost 3 bases to trimming and J lost 3 bases, with 13 bases between them. The CDR3 totals 14 residues. Germline V gene data show CDR1 as SQVTM and CDR2 as ANQGSEA. CDR3 sequence reads: CSVDVRGVTDTQYF. CDR3 coding DNA: TGCAGCGTTGACGTCAGGGGAGTTACAGATACGCAGTATTTT.

In this sample, this clonotype turned up many times. The chain recombines TRBV7-9 with TRBJ1-2; D is perhaps TRBD1 (6 bases). V dropped 5 bases and J dropped 5 bases, with 21 bases sitting between them. The germline CDR1 and CDR2 sequences are SEHNR and FQNEAQ (reference sequence). The CDR3 extends over 16 amino acids. This CDR3 reads CASSLFPVLQGYGYTF. CDR3 in DNA: TGTGCCAGCAGCCTCTTTCCGGTGTTGCAGGGGTATGGCTACACCTTC.

This clonotype was picked up a small number of times. The chain carries TRBV15 and TRBJ2-1; 10 bases line up with TRBD2. The junction had 2 bases not matched to a gene; V was cut back by 1 base and J by 8 bases. There are 14 residues in the CDR3. In germline, CDR1 is LNHNV, CDR2 YYDKDF (reference sequence). The CDR3 region has the DNA TGTGCCACCAGCAGAGGTCTAGCGGGAGATGAGCAGTTCTTC. Protein sequence: CATSRGLAGDEQFF.

The sample holds many counts of this clonotype. The chain carries TRBV11-2 and TRBJ2-7, with D unclear. This CDR3 is 12 amino acids long. Trimming removed 3 bases from V and 7 bases from J, with 10 bases in between. Germline V lookup: CDR1 SGHAT, CDR2 FQNNGV. In nucleotides, the CDR3 is TGTGCCAGCAGCTTTAACGTTGGGGAGCAGTACTTC. Amino acid sequence: CASSFNVGEQYF.

There are many counts of this clonotype. In DNA, the CDR3 is TGTGCCAGCAGCTTAGATTCGGGAGGGATCTACAATGAGCAGTTCTTC. It encodes CASSLDSGGIYNEQFF. The chain joins TRBV7-9 to TRBJ2-1, with TRBD2 matching over 8 bases. Germline values: CDR1 SEHNR, CDR2 FQNEAQ (reference sequence). The CDR3 is 16 residues long. Unmatched junction bases numbered 5, after V lost 1 base and J lost 3 bases.

This clonotype was seen more than once but under ten times. The chain combines TRBV5-4 with TRBJ1-6; maybe TRBD1 (5 bases). This CDR3 region has 14 residues. Germline V lookup: CDR1 SGHNT, CDR2 YYREEE (reference sequence). V was shortened by 2 bases and J by 10 bases, with 13 bases between the two germline ends. Here the CDR3 reads CASSLSQGNSPLHF. The CDR3 nucleotides are TGTGCCAGCAGCTTAAGCCAGGGAAACTCACCCCTCCACTTT.

Notes on this clonotype: This clone may be a read error of a much larger clone one base away. The V gene is TRBV2, the J gene TRBJ1-1, with a weak D call TRBD1 (5 bases). CDR1 is SNHLY, CDR2 FYNNEI, per germline. The CDR3 totals 13 residues. CDR3 coding DNA: TGTGCCAGCAGTGTCGACAGAAACATTGAAGCTTTCTTT. It yields the protein CASSVDRNIEAFF.

This clonotype was picked up a small number of times. The chain carries TRBV20-1 and TRBJ1-5; no clear D gene. This CDR3 has 13 amino acids. Trimming took 0 bases from V and 5 from J, leaving 8 bases between them. Looked up from germline, CDR1 is DFQATT and CDR2 is SNEGSKA (reference sequence). The CDR3 protein is CSARDIPDQPQHF. CDR3 in DNA: TGCAGTGCTAGAGACATACCAGATCAGCCCCAGCATTTT.

The CDR3 nucleotides are TGTGCCAGCAGTTCGGACGGATGGAACACTGAAGCTTTCTTT. Protein product: CASSSDGWNTEAFF. This chain connects TRBV28 to TRBJ1-1, with D unresolved. The V gene's germline CDR1 is MDHEN and CDR2 SYDVKM. Trimming stripped 4 bases from V and 1 base from J, with 10 bases between. The CDR3 is 14 amino acids.

Many counts were recorded for this clonotype. V is TRBV28 and J is TRBJ1-4, with a possible D match to TRBD1 (6 bases). Germline CDR1 reads MDHEN; CDR2 reads SYDVKM. Trimming pared 6 bases from V and 6 bases from J, leaving 11 bases between. The CDR3 contains 13 residues. For the CDR3, the DNA is TGTGCCAGCAGGTCCCCAGGGGATGAAAAACTGTTTTTT. Amino acids: CASRSPGDEKLFF.

This clonotype was detected a few times. The CDR3 DNA follows: TGTGCCAGCAGTACCCCTACCGCATTGCGGTACAATGAGCAGTTCTTC. Translating gives CASSTPTALRYNEQFF. The rearrangement joins TRBV6-2 or TRBV6-3 to TRBJ2-1; no firm D call. The CDR3 extends over 16 amino acids. The germline V gene has CDR1 MNHEY and CDR2 SVGEGT. V lost 5 bases, J lost 4 bases, and 18 bases lay in between.

The rearrangement links TRBV20-1 to TRBJ1-5; no reliable D call. The V gene lost 7 bases and the J gene lost 0 bases, with 16 bases spanning the gap. The CDR3 is made up of 15 amino acids. Germline V gene lookup returns CDR1 DFQATT and CDR2 SNEGSKA (reference sequence). The CDR3 nucleotides read TGCAGTGTATCCGGCCGAGCTGTTAGCAATCAGCCCCAGCATTTT. It specifies CSVSGRAVSNQPQHF.

The table lists this clonotype with many counts. This chain uses TRBV20-1 with TRBJ2-7, with D perhaps TRBD1 (5 bases). The CDR3 extends over 13 amino acids. Trimming stripped 1 base from V and 6 bases from J, with 13 bases between. The V gene's germline CDR1 is DFQATT and CDR2 SNEGSKA (reference sequence). The CDR3 sequence: CSARAGPGREQYF. CDR3 DNA: TGCAGTGCTAGAGCAGGGCCGGGTCGCGAGCAGTACTTC.

This clonotype has only a few counts. The chain has TRBV7-9 and TRBJ1-2, with TRBD1 matching 8 bases. The length of the CDR3 is 14 residues. CDR1 is SEHNR and CDR2 is FQNEAQ in the germline V gene (reference sequence). Trimming cost V 3 bases and J 6 bases; bases outside gene matches: 6. The DNA of the CDR3 is TGTGCCAGCAGCTTCGGCAGGGGGCTAGATGGCTACACCTTC. It translates to CASSFGRGLDGYTF.

The CDR3 DNA reads as TGTGCCAGCAGCGTAGGACTAGCGGGAGGGAATGAGCAGTTCTTC. Translation: CASSVGLAGGNEQFF. The chain recombines TRBV7-6 with TRBJ2-1; 15 bases are a match to TRBD2. The CDR3 is 15 amino acids. The ends lost 5 bases at V and 7 bases at J; junction bases unmatched: 3. Germline-derived CDR1 and CDR2 are SGHVS and FNYEAQ.

This chain connects TRBV5-5 to TRBJ2-5, with D uncertain. CDR1 is SGHKS and CDR2 is YYEKEE in the germline V gene (reference sequence). Trimming shortened V by 1 base and J by 5 bases, and 15 bases separated the two germline ends. This CDR3 is 15 amino acids long. CDR3 DNA: TGTGCCAGCAGCTTGAAGTTCCAATCGGTCGAGACCCAGTACTTC. Its protein product is CASSLKFQSVETQYF.

This clonotype was counted ten times or more. This sequence joins TRBV29-1 and TRBJ2-1; D may be TRBD1 or TRBD2 (5 bases each). Germline loops: CDR1 SQVTM, CDR2 ANQGSEA. The CDR3 runs to 13 residues. The V end was cut by 4 bases, the J end by 9 bases, with 16 bases between. CDR3 nucleotide sequence: TGCAGCGTTGTTTTGCCGGGACGTTCTGAGCAGTTCTTC. Protein product: CSVVLPGRSEQFF.